A selection of T cell receptor beta chains follows, all from one sample in a study of shared clonotypes between healthy human individuals. Assay used: immunoSEQ multiplex PCR; TCRdb lists only in-frame clones, some missing. This table has under 1,900,000 clones, approximately 98.5% appearing once. The sequencing sample was made of naive CD4+ T cells sorted from blood. The receptors stem from a man aged 25 to 40 in good health. Both conserved end residues are part of each CDR3. The D gene is left open where the match is weak. Some rows have no size entry. The others give once, few or many, or a class for an expanded clone.

TRBJ1-2,TRBV29-1,NA,NA,TGCAGCGCAGGCCCGACGAACTATGGCTACACCTTC,CSAGPTNYGYTF
TRBJ2-7,TRBV6-6,NA,TRBD1,TGTGCCAGCAGCCTCGTAAGACAGGGGGGCTACGAGCAGTACTTC,CASSLVRQGGYEQYF
TRBJ2-7,TRBV6-1,NA,NA,TGTGCCAGCAGTTTAACAGGGTTCGAGCAGTACTTC,CASSLTGFEQYF
TRBJ2-4,TRBV19,NA,TRBD2,TGTGCCAGTAGTTCTAGCGGGAGCTTTTCAGGGGACATTCAGTACTTC,CASSSSGSFSGDIQYF
TRBJ1-3,TRBV27,NA,NA,TGTGCCAGCAGGTGGGCCCCATCTGGAAACACCATATATTTT,CASRWAPSGNTIYF
TRBJ2-5,TRBV11-3,NA,NA,TGTGCCAGCAGCTTAGACCCAGACAGAGAGACCCAGTACTTC,CASSLDPDRETQYF
TRBJ2-5,TRBV10-3,NA,NA,TGTGCCATCAGCCAGGGACAAGAGACCCAGTACTTC,CAISQGQETQYF
TRBJ2-1,TRBV5-4,NA,TRBD1,TGTGCCAGCAGCTCCCACCGGGACAGCCTCAATGAGCAGTTCTTC,CASSSHRDSLNEQFF
TRBJ2-1,TRBV18,NA,TRBD2,TGTGCCAGCTCGTCACCGGGAGGAGAGCAGTTCTTC,CASSSPGGEQFF
TRBJ2-5,TRBV19,NA,TRBD2,TGTGCCAGTAGTGTCCTCGGGACTATGAGAGAGACCCAGTACTTC,CASSVLGTMRETQYF
TRBJ2-3,TRBV6-1,NA,TRBD1,TGTGCCAGCAGTGAGAACAGGGGGCCTACAGATACGCAGTATTTT,CASSENRGPTDTQYF
TRBJ2-7,TRBV6-1,NA,TRBD1,TGTGCCAGCAGTGAAAGGCAGGTGGGGACAGGACGATACGAGCAGTACTTC,CASSERQVGTGRYEQYF
TRBJ2-5,TRBV5-1,once,TRBD2,TGCGCCAGCAGCCTCATACTAGCGGACCAAGAGACCCAGTACTTC,CASSLILADQETQYF
TRBJ1-2,TRBV19,NA,NA,TGTGCCAGTAGTATGATTGGGCCTAGGTATGGCTACACCTTC,CASSMIGPRYGYTF
TRBJ2-6,TRBV19,NA,NA,TGTGCCAGTAGTATAGATCACAGGGCATCTGGGGCCAACGTCCTGACTTTC,CASSIDHRASGANVLTF
TRBJ1-2,TRBV6-1,NA,NA,TGTGCCAGCAGTGAAGAAACCGGTCCTAACTATGGCTACACCTTC,CASSEETGPNYGYTF
TRBJ2-5,TRBV29-1,NA,NA,TGCAGCGTTGTGCCCATGGAGACCCAGTACTTC,CSVVPMETQYF
TRBJ2-1,TRBV18,NA,NA,TGTGCCAGCTCACCATTTCGGTCGGGAGCTGGAAATGAGCAGTTCTTC,CASSPFRSGAGNEQFF
TRBJ1-1,TRBV9,NA,NA,TGTGCCAGCAGCGTAGTCTTGAACACTGAAGCTTTCTTT,CASSVVLNTEAFF
TRBJ2-7,TRBV9,NA,NA,TGTGCCAGCAGCGTAGACGTGGGAGTGCCGTACGAGCAGTACTTC,CASSVDVGVPYEQYF
TRBJ2-7,TRBV5-4,NA,TRBD2,TGTGCCAGCAGTCGCGACGGACTAGCGGGAGAGGGGTACGAGCAGTACTTC,CASSRDGLAGEGYEQYF
TRBJ1-3,TRBV2,NA,NA,TGTGCCAGCACTGAGGTGATCTCTGGAAACACCATATATTTT,CASTEVISGNTIYF
TRBJ2-7,TRBV7-7,NA,TRBD2,TGTGCTAGCAGTGAAGCGGGAGCCTACGAGCAGTACTTC,CASSEAGAYEQYF
TRBJ2-1,TRBV21-1,NA,NA,TGTGCCAGCAGTTCCGGGGGAGGAAACAATGAGCAGTTCTTC,CASSSGGGNNEQFF
TRBJ1-5,TRBV4-1,NA,TRBD1,TGCGCCAGCAGCCAAGATCAGAGACAGGGTCTTGGGCAGCCCCAGCATTTT,CASSQDQRQGLGQPQHF
TRBJ2-7,TRBV28,NA,TRBD1,TGTGCCAGCAGTCCCCATGGGACAGGGTTAGACTACGAGCAGTACTTC,CASSPHGTGLDYEQYF
TRBJ2-1,TRBV28,NA,TRBD2,TGTGCCAGCAGTAGGTTAGCGGGAGAGAGTGAGCAGTTCTTC,CASSRLAGESEQFF
TRBJ2-3,TRBV7-6,once,TRBD2,TGTGCCAGCAGCTCCCTAATACGGACTAGCGGCACAGATACGCAGTATTTT,CASSSLIRTSGTDTQYF
TRBJ1-5,TRBV9,NA,NA,TGTGCCAGCAGCGTAGGCCCGTCAGGCCTCAATCAGCCCCAGCATTTT,CASSVGPSGLNQPQHF
TRBJ2-2,TRBV19,NA,NA,TGTGCCAGTAGTATCCCGATTTGGGGCTACAGGACCGGGGAGCTGTTTTTT,CASSIPIWGYRTGELFF
TRBJ1-5,TRBV28,NA,NA,TGTGCCAGCAGTTTGAGGTCAGGGTTCCATCAGCCCCAGCATTTT,CASSLRSGFHQPQHF
TRBJ2-1,TRBV7-2,once,NA,TGTGCCAGCAGCTTTCATAGGGACAATGAGCAGTTCTTC,CASSFHRDNEQFF
TRBJ1-4,TRBV7-8,NA,NA,TGTGCCAGCAGCTTACGGGGTGTCGGGTTAATTGAAAAACTGTTTTTT,CASSLRGVGLIEKLFF
TRBJ2-2,TRBV4-3,NA,NA,TGCGCCAGCAGCCAAGATGAACTCCAAACCGGGGAGCTGTTTTTT,CASSQDELQTGELFF
TRBJ1-5,TRBV6-1,NA,NA,TGTGCCAGCAGTCCCAGGGGTTTTGCGCCCCAGCATTTT,CASSPRGFAPQHF
TRBJ2-3,TRBV2,NA,TRBD2,TGTGCCAGCAGACCCGAGGGGACTAGCGGGAGTGGGCAGTATTTT,CASRPEGTSGSGQYF
TRBJ2-3,TRBV11-2,NA,TRBD2,TGTGCCAGCAGACCTCTAGCGGGACGGACAGATACGCAGTATTTT,CASRPLAGRTDTQYF
TRBJ2-2,TRBV9,NA,NA,TGTGCCAGCAGCGTAGACCAGGGGCTAGGGGAGCTGTTTTTT,CASSVDQGLGELFF
TRBJ2-2,TRBV9,NA,NA,TGTGCCAGCAGCGTAGTTCAAAGCCTCTCTGGACACGGGACCGGGGAGCTGTTTTTT,CASSVVQSLSGHGTGELFF
TRBJ1-5,TRBV27,NA,NA,TGTGCCAGCAGATCCCTACAGGGTCGCAATCAGCCCCAGCATTTT,CASRSLQGRNQPQHF
TRBJ2-7,TRBV2,NA,NA,TGTGCCGGAGGACTGACCCCCTACGAGCAGTACTTC,CAGGLTPYEQYF
TRBJ2-2,TRBV4-3,NA,TRBD2,TGCGCCAGCAGCCGAGGGACTAGCGGGAGGGTGTACACCGGGGAGCTGTTTTTT,CASSRGTSGRVYTGELFF
TRBJ1-3,TRBV4-3,NA,NA,TGCGCCAGCAGCCAAGGACAGAGCTCTGGAAACACCATATATTTT,CASSQGQSSGNTIYF
TRBJ2-1,TRBV30,NA,NA,TGTGCCTGGAGGGTGTGGGACAATGAGCAGTTCTTC,CAWRVWDNEQFF
TRBJ2-7,TRBV29-1,NA,NA,TGCAGCGCGAGTAGGGGAGGCAGCTACGAGCAGTACTTC,CSASRGGSYEQYF
TRBJ2-3,TRBV18,NA,NA,TGTGCCAGCTCACCCAAGTCTGGGGGAACTAGCACAGATACGCAGTATTTT,CASSPKSGGTSTDTQYF
TRBJ2-1,TRBV11-3,NA,NA,TGTGCCAGCAGCTTAGGAGGTATTATCAATGAGCAGTTCTTC,CASSLGGIINEQFF
TRBJ1-5,TRBV6-1,once,NA,TGTGCCAGCAAAGACAGGCCCAATCAGCCCCAGCATTTT,CASKDRPNQPQHF
TRBJ2-3,TRBV9,once,NA,TGTGCCAGCAGCCCAAGTCTGACCGGGCTGAGTGCAGATACGCAGTATTTT,CASSPSLTGLSADTQYF
TRBJ2-6,TRBV28,NA,NA,TGTGCCGTATCCGTCCTAGCGACTAGCTCTGGGGCCAACGTCCTGACTTTC,CAVSVLATSSGANVLTF
TRBJ2-7,TRBV27,NA,NA,TGTGCCAGCAGTTCCACAAGGGGGGATTACGAGCAGTACTTC,CASSSTRGDYEQYF
TRBJ2-6,TRBV9,NA,TRBD1,TGTGCCAGCAGCGTAGCCCCTAGACAGGGGTCTGGGGCCAACGTCCTGACTTTC,CASSVAPRQGSGANVLTF
TRBJ2-7,TRBV11-3,NA,NA,TGTGCCAGCAGCCCAGGGCGGGGTTCCTACGAGCAGTACTTC,CASSPGRGSYEQYF